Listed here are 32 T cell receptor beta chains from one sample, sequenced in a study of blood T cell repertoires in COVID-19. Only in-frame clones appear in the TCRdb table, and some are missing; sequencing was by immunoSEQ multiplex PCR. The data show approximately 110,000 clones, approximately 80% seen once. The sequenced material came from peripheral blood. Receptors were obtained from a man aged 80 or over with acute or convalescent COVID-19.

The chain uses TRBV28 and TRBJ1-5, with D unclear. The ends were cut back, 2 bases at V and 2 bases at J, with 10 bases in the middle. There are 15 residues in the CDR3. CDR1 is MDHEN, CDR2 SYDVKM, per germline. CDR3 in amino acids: CASSLGGPGNQPQHF. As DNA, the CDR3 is TGTGCCAGCAGTTTAGGCGGGCCGGGCAATCAGCCCCAGCATTTT.

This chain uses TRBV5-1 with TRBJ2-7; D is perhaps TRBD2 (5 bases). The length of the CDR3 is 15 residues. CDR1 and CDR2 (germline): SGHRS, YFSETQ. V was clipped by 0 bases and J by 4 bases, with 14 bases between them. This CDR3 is CASSLEYDRDYEQYF. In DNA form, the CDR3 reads TGCGCCAGCAGCTTGGAGTACGACCGGGATTACGAGCAGTACTTC.

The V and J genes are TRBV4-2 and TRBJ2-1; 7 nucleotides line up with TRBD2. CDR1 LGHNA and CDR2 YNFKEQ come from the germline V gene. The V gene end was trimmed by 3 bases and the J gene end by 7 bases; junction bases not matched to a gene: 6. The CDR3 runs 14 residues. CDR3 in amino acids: CASSQGGRLNEQFF. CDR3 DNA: TGTGCCAGCAGCCAGGGCGGGAGATTGAATGAGCAGTTCTTC.

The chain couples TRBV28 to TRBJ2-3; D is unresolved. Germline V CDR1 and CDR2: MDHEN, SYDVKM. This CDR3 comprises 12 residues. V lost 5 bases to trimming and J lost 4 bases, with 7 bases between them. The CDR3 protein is CASSTQPDTQYF. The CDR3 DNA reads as TGTGCCAGCAGTACACAACCAGATACGCAGTATTTT.

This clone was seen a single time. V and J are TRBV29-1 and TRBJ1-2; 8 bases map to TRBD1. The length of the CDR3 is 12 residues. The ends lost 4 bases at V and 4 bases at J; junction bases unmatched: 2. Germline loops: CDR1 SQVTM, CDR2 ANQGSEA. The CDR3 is CSVGDRTYGYTF. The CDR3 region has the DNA TGCAGCGTTGGGGACAGGACCTATGGCTACACCTTC.

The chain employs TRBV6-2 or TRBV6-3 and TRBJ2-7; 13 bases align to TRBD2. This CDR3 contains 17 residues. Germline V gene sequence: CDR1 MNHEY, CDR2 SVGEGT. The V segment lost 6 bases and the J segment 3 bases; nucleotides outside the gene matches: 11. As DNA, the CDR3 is TGTGCCAGCAGCAAAATCCCGGGACTAGCGGGGAACTACGAGCAGTACTTC. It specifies CASSKIPGLAGNYEQYF.

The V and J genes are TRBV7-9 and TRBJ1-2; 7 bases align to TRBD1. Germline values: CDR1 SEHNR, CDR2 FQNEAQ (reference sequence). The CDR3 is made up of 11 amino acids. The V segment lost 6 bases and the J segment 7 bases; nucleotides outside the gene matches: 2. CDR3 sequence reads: CASRAGGGYTF. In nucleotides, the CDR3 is TGTGCCAGCAGGGCAGGGGGTGGCTACACCTTC.

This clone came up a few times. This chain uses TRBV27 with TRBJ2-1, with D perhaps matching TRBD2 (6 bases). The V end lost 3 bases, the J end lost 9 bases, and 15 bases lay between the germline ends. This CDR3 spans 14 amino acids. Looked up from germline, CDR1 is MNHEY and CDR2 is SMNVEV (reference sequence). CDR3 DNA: TGTGCCAGCAGTTTTGTGCGGGGCAGTGGTGAGCAGTTCTTC. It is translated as CASSFVRGSGEQFF.

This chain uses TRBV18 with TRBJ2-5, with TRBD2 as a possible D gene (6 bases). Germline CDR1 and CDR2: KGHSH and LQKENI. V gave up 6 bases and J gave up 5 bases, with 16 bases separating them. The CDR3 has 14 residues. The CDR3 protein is CASSRTGGPETQYF. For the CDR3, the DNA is TGTGCCAGCTCGCGGACCGGGGGACCCGAGACCCAGTACTTC. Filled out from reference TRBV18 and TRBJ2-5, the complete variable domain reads NAGVMQNPRHLVRRRGQEARLRCSPMKGHSHVYWYRQLPEEGLKFMVYLQKENIIDESGMPKERFSAEFPKEGPSILRIQQVVRGDSAAYFCASSRTGGPETQYFGPGTRLLVL.

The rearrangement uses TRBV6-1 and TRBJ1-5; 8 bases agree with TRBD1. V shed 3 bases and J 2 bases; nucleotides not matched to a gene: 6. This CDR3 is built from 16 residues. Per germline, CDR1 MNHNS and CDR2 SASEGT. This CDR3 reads CASSDAYRGGNQPQHF. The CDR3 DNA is TGTGCCAGCAGTGATGCCTACAGGGGGGGCAATCAGCCCCAGCATTTT.

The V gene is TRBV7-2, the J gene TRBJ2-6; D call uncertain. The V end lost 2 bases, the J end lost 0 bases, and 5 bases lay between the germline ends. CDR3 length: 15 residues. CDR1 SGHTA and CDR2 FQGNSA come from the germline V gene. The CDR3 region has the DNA TGTGCCAGCAGCTTAAGCCTCTCTGGGGCCAACGTCCTGACTTTC. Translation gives CASSLSLSGANVLTF.

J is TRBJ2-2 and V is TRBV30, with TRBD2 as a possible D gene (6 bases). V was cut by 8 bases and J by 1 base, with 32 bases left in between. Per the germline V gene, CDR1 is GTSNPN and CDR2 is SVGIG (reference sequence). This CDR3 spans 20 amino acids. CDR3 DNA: TGTGCCGGCTTATGGATCGATAGACTAGAGCGATTTTTGAACACCGGGGAGCTGTTTTTT. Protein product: CAGLWIDRLERFLNTGELFF. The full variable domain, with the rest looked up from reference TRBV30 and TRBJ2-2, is SQTIHQWPATLVQPVGSPLSLECTVEGTSNPNLYWYRQAAGRGLQLLFYSVGIGQISSEVPQNLSASRPQDRQFILSSKKLLLSDSGFYLCAGLWIDRLERFLNTGELFFGEGSRLTVL.

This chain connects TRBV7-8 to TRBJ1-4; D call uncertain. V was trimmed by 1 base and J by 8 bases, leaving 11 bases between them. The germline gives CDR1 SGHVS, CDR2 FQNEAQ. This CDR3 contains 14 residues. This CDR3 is CASSLDRGAEKLFF. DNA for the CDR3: TGTGCCAGCAGCTTAGATCGGGGAGCGGAAAAACTGTTTTTT.

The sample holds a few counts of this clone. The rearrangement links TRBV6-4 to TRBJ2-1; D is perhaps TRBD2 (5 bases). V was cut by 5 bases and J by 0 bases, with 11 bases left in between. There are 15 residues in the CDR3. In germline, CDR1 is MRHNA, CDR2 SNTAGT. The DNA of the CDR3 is TGTGCCAGCAGTATTAGCGCTAGCTCCTACAATGAGCAGTTCTTC. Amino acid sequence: CASSISASSYNEQFF.

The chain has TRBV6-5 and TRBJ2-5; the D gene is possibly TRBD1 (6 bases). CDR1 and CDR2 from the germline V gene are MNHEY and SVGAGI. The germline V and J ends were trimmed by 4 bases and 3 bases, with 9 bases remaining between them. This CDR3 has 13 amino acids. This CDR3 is CASSSYREETQYF. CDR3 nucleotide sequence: TGTGCCAGCAGTTCCTACAGGGAAGAGACCCAGTACTTC.

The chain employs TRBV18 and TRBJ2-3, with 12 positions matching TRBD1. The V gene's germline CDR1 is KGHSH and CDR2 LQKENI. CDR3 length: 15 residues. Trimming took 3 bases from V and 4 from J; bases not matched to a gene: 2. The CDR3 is CASSPGTGGSDTQYF. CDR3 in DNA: TGTGCCAGCTCACCCGGGACAGGGGGCTCAGATACGCAGTATTTT. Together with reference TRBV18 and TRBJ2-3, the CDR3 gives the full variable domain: NAGVMQNPRHLVRRRGQEARLRCSPMKGHSHVYWYRQLPEEGLKFMVYLQKENIIDESGMPKERFSAEFPKEGPSILRIQQVVRGDSAAYFCASSPGTGGSDTQYFGPGTRLTVL.

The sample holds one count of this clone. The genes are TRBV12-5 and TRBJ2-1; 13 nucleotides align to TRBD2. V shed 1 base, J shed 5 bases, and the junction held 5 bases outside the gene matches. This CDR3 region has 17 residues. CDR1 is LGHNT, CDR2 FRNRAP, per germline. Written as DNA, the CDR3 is TGTGCTAGTGGTTTGGCGACTAGCGGGAGGTTGAACAATGAGCAGTTCTTC. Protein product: CASGLATSGRLNNEQFF.

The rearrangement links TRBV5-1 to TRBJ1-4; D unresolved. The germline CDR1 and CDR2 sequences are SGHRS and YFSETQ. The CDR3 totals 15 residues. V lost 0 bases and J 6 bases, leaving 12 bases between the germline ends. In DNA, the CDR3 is TGCGCCAGCAGCTTGGATGGGCCCTCCGATGAAAAACTGTTTTTT. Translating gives CASSLDGPSDEKLFF.

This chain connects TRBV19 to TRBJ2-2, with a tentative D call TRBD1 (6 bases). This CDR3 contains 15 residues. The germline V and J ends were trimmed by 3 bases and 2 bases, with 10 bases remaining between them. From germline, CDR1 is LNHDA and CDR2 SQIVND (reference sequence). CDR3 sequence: CASSIGTHNTGELFF. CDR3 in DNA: TGTGCCAGTAGTATCGGGACACATAACACCGGGGAGCTGTTTTTT.

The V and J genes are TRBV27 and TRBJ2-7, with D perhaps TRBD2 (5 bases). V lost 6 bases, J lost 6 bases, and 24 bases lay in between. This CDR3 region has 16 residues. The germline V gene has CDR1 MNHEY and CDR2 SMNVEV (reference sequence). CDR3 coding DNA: TGTGCCAGCAGCACCCCGGGGAGAAACAACTTTGGCGAGCAGTACTTC. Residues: CASSTPGRNNFGEQYF.

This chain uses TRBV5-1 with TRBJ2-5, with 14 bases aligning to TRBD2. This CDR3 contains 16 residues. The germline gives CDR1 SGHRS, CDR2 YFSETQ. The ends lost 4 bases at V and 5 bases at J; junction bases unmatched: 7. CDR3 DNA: TGCGCCAGCAGCGGACGCGGACTAGCGGGAGGTGAGACCCAGTACTTC. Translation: CASSGRGLAGGETQYF.

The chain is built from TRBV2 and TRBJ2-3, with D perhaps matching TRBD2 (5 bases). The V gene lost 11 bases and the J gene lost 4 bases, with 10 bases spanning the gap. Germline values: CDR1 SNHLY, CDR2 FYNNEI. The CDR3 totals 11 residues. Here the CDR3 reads CASGISDTQYF. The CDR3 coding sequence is TGTGCCTCGGGGATATCAGATACGCAGTATTTT.

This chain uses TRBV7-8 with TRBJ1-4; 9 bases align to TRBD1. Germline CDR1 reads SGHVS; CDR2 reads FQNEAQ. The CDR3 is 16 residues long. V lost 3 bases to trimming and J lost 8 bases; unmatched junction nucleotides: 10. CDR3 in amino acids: CASSFIPGTGNEKLFF. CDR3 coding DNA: TGTGCCAGCAGCTTCATTCCCGGGACAGGGAACGAAAAACTGTTTTTT.

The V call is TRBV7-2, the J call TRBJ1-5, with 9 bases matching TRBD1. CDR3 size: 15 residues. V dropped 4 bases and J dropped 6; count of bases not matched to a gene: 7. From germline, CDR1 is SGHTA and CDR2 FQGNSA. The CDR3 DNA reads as TGTGCCAGCAGCTCCGGGACAGGGACCACTCAGCCCCAGCATTTT. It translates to CASSSGTGTTQPQHF.

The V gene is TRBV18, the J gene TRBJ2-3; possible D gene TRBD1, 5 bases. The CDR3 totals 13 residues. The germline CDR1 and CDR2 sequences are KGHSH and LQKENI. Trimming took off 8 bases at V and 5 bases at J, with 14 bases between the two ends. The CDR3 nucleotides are TGTGCCAGCCAGAGGCAGGGTGAAGATACGCAGTATTTT. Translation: CASQRQGEDTQYF.

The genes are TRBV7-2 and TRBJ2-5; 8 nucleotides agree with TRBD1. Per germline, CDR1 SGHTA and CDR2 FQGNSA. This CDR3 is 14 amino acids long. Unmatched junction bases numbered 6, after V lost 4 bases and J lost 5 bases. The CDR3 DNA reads TGTGCCAGCAGCTCCGGACAGGGATGGGAGACCCAGTACTTC. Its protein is CASSSGQGWETQYF.

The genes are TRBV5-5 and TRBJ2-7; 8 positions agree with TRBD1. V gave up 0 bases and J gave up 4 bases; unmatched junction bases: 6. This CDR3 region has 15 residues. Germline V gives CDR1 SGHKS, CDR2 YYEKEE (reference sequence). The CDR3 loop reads CASSLALQGVYEQYF. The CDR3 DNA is TGTGCCAGCAGCTTGGCCTTACAGGGGGTTTACGAGCAGTACTTC.

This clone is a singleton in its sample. The CDR3 DNA reads TGTGCCAGCAGCCCCTCCGTCCAAGAGACCCAGTACTTC. This translates into CASSPSVQETQYF. The gene calls are TRBV7-3 and TRBJ2-5, with D uncertain. V was shortened by 5 bases and J by 1 base, with 8 bases between the two germline ends. The germline gives CDR1 SGHTA, CDR2 FQGTGA. This CDR3 comprises 13 residues.

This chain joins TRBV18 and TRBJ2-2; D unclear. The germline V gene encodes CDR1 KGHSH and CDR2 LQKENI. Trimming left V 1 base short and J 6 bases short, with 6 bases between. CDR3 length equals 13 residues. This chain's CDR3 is CASSPRVAGELFF. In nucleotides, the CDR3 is TGTGCCAGCTCACCACGAGTAGCCGGGGAGCTGTTTTTT.

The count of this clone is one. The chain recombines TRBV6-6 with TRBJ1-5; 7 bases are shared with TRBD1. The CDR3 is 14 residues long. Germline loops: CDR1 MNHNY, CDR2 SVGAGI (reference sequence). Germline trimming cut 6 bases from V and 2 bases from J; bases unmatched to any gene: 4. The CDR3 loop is CASRQTGRNQPQHF. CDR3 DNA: TGTGCCAGCAGGCAGACAGGGCGCAATCAGCCCCAGCATTTT.

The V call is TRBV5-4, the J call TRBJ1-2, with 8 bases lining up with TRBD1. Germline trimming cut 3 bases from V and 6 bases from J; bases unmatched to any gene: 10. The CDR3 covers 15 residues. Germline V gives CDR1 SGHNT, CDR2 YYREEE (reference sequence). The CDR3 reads CASSSPGTGSDGYTF. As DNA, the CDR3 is TGTGCCAGCAGCTCCCCCGGGACAGGAAGCGATGGCTACACCTTC.

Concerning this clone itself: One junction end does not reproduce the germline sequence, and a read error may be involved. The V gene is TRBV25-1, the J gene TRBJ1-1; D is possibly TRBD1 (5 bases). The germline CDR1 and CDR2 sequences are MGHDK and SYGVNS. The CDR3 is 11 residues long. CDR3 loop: CASSDHRNPEF. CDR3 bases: TGTGCCAGCAGTGACCACAGGAACCCCGAATTT.